The 32 T cell receptor beta chains below all came from one sample that was sequenced in a study of control samples from healthy donors and cancer patients. Sequencing was performed with immunoSEQ multiplex PCR; in TCRdb, only in-frame clones are kept and a portion is missing. The sample contains tens of thousands of clones, 80% to 90% of which appear only once. Material for sequencing was PBMCs. Receptor source: a man in his sixties with head and neck cancer.

The sample holds a few counts of this clone. The rearrangement joins TRBV21-1 to TRBJ2-1; TRBD1, as called in the table, went unchecked against the DNA. TRBV21-1 is a listed pseudogene. The CDR3 length is 17 residues. CDR3 sequence reads: CASSPFTARWVYNEQFF. Written as DNA, the CDR3 is TGTGCCAGCAGCCCCTTTACAGCCCGATGGGTCTACAATGAGCAGTTCTTC.

The chain recombines TRBV10-3 with TRBJ1-1; no clear D. The germline V gene has CDR1 ENHRY and CDR2 SYGVKD. This CDR3 has 12 amino acids. Trimming cost V 6 bases and J 4 bases, with 9 bases left between them. For the CDR3, the DNA is TGTGCCATCAGGAGCGAGACCACTGAAGCTTTCTTT. It specifies CAIRSETTEAFF.

The chain couples TRBV7-9 to TRBJ2-1; 7 bases fit TRBD2. CDR1 and CDR2 from the germline V gene are SEHNR and FQNEAQ (reference sequence). This CDR3 has 13 amino acids. Trimming at V came to 4 bases and at J to 6 bases, leaving 3 bases not matched to a gene. DNA of the CDR3: TGTGCCAGCAGCTCTGGACTAGTCAATGAGCAGTTCTTC. Translated: CASSSGLVNEQFF.

The chain carries TRBV12-3 or TRBV12-4 and TRBJ2-7; possible D gene TRBD1, 5 bases. This CDR3 has 13 amino acids. Between the trimmed V and J ends, which lost 5 bases and 3 bases, there was a span of 11 bases. CDR3 nucleotides: TGTGCCAGCAGTATAAGACAGTTCTACGAGCAGTACTTC. It is translated as CASSIRQFYEQYF.

This clone occurred a few times. The genes are TRBV10-3 and TRBJ2-1; 12 nucleotides match TRBD2. V lost 11 bases and J lost 0; bases outside the gene matches: 2. This CDR3 is 14 amino acids long. Germline loops: CDR1 ENHRY, CDR2 SYGVKD. The CDR3 bases are TGTGCCGCGGGACTAGCGGGCTCCTACAATGAGCAGTTCTTC. Its translation: CAAGLAGSYNEQFF.

The chain uses TRBV18 and TRBJ1-1, with D maybe TRBD1 (5 bases). The length of the CDR3 is 16 residues. In germline, CDR1 is KGHSH, CDR2 LQKENI. V dropped 2 bases and J dropped 3 bases, with 16 bases sitting between them. This CDR3 is CASSPSSGLSHTEAFF. The CDR3 region has the DNA TGTGCCAGCTCACCATCATCGGGACTCTCCCACACTGAAGCTTTCTTT.

This clone was seen a handful of times. The chain employs TRBV11-2 and TRBJ2-5, with a tentative D call TRBD1 (6 bases). The germline gives CDR1 SGHAT, CDR2 FQNNGV. Trimming cost V 1 base and J 5 bases, with 17 bases left between them. There are 16 residues in the CDR3. The CDR3 DNA reads as TGTGCCAGCAGCTTAGGGGGACAAACGAGTAGGGAGACCCAGTACTTC. Protein sequence: CASSLGGQTSRETQYF.

This sequence joins TRBV19 and TRBJ1-5; D may be TRBD1 (5 bases). The CDR3 runs to 14 residues. Germline CDR1 LNHDA, CDR2 SQIVND (reference sequence). Trimming pared 5 bases from V and 5 bases from J, leaving 13 bases between. This CDR3 reads CASSGRSRDQPQHF. CDR3 DNA sequence: TGTGCCAGTAGTGGCAGGAGCAGGGATCAGCCCCAGCATTTT.

CDR3 DNA: TGCGCCAGCAGCCAAGACGTACTAGCGGTTTACAATGAGCAGTTCTTC. Translated, it gives CASSQDVLAVYNEQFF. The chain recombines TRBV4-1 with TRBJ2-1, with 8 bases lining up with TRBD2. Germline V gene lookup returns CDR1 MGHRA and CDR2 YSYEKL. There are 16 residues in the CDR3. The V segment lost 0 bases and the J segment 4 bases; nucleotides outside the gene matches: 5.

The chain joins TRBV6-5 to TRBJ1-3, with D unclear. There are 15 residues in the CDR3. Per the germline V gene, CDR1 is MNHEY and CDR2 is SVGAGI. The V and J ends lost 2 bases and 0 bases respectively, with 8 bases between them. CDR3 nucleotides: TGTGCCAGCAGTTACGGACCGAACTCTGGAAACACCATATATTTT. It translates to CASSYGPNSGNTIYF.

The chain is built from TRBV7-9 and TRBJ2-1; TRBD2 matches at 9 bases. The germline V gene encodes CDR1 SEHNR and CDR2 FQNEAQ (reference sequence). CDR3 length: 17 amino acids. Losses at the gene ends were 1 base for V and 3 bases for J; bases not matched to a gene: 7. The CDR3 here is CASSLGTLAGRYNEQFF. The CDR3 DNA is TGTGCCAGCAGCTTAGGAACCCTAGCGGGACGCTACAATGAGCAGTTCTTC.

The chain carries TRBV28 and TRBJ1-5; TRBD1 matches at 10 bases. This CDR3 is 16 amino acids long. Per germline, CDR1 MDHEN and CDR2 SYDVKM. V gave up 6 bases and J gave up 7 bases; unmatched junction bases: 12. Here the CDR3 reads CASSTPTTGGGQPQHF. CDR3 DNA: TGTGCCAGCAGCACCCCAACGACAGGGGGCGGACAGCCCCAGCATTTT.

This clone was seen once. The genes are TRBV5-4 and TRBJ2-1; TRBD2 matches 7 bases. Germline CDR1 and CDR2: SGHNT and YYREEE (reference sequence). This CDR3 has 13 residues. Unmatched junction bases numbered 8, after V lost 10 bases and J lost 4 bases. The CDR3 coding sequence is TGTGCCTCCCGGCGGGAGCGATACAATGAGCAGTTCTTC. This encodes CASRRERYNEQFF.

In its sample, this clone was seen once. This chain joins TRBV6-5 and TRBJ1-2; D is unresolved. V was clipped by 3 bases and J by 0 bases, with 5 bases between them. There are 13 residues in the CDR3. From germline, CDR1 is MNHEY and CDR2 SVGAGI. The CDR3 region has the DNA TGTGCCAGCAGTTATATAGCTAACTATGGCTACACCTTC. Translation gives CASSYIANYGYTF.

The J gene is TRBJ2-7, the V gene TRBV27; 12 bases align to TRBD2. The CDR3 runs to 13 residues. The germline CDR1 and CDR2 sequences are MNHEY and SMNVEV (reference sequence). Trimming cost V 6 bases and J 3 bases; bases outside gene matches: 0. This chain's CDR3 is CASRTSGSYEQYF. The DNA of the CDR3 is TGTGCCAGCAGGACTAGCGGGAGCTACGAGCAGTACTTC.

The V and J genes are TRBV2 and TRBJ2-1; 7 bases are a match to TRBD2. The germline V gene encodes CDR1 SNHLY and CDR2 FYNNEI. The CDR3 length is 14 residues. After removal of 8 bases from V and 4 bases from J, the junction contained 8 bases not matched to a gene. The CDR3 loop reads CASGFREAYNEQFF. The CDR3 DNA sequence: TGTGCCAGCGGTTTTCGGGAGGCGTACAATGAGCAGTTCTTC.

The rearrangement uses TRBV27 and TRBJ1-5; D gene unclear. There are 15 residues in the CDR3. Trimming took 3 bases from V and 6 from J, leaving 15 bases between them. From germline, CDR1 is MNHEY and CDR2 SMNVEV (reference sequence). The CDR3 DNA is TGTGCCAGCAGTTTCCTTAGTCAGAAGGTTCAGCCCCAGCATTTT. Translated, it gives CASSFLSQKVQPQHF.

The chain employs TRBV10-3 and TRBJ2-5, with no clear D. The CDR3 has 13 amino acids. The V end was cut by 4 bases, the J end by 5 bases, with 11 bases between. The germline CDR1 and CDR2 sequences are ENHRY and SYGVKD. The CDR3 protein is CAISGPGGETQYF. The CDR3 DNA is TGTGCCATCAGTGGTCCGGGTGGGGAGACCCAGTACTTC.

The CDR3 loop reads CASSLDNYEQYF. CDR3 sequence (DNA): TGTGCCAGCAGTTTAGACAACTACGAGCAGTACTTC. This chain connects TRBV28 to TRBJ2-7, with D hard to call. V lost 2 bases, J lost 3 bases, and 5 bases lay in between. Germline V gene sequence: CDR1 MDHEN, CDR2 SYDVKM. The CDR3 runs 12 residues.

The rearrangement uses TRBV18 and TRBJ2-7; perhaps D is TRBD1 or TRBD2 (5 bases each). Trimming pared 3 bases from V and 4 bases from J, leaving 13 bases between. Germline V lookup: CDR1 KGHSH, CDR2 LQKENI. The CDR3 has 14 amino acids. The CDR3 DNA reads as TGTGCCAGCTCACCCCGGGACGGGAAATACGAGCAGTACTTC. Its protein is CASSPRDGKYEQYF.

The chain carries TRBV5-1 and TRBJ2-7; the match to TRBD2 covers 8 bases. CDR1 and CDR2 from the germline V gene are SGHRS and YFSETQ. V was pared by 1 base and J by 7 bases, with 7 bases of the junction left unmatched. The CDR3 runs 14 residues. The CDR3 sequence is CASSLREGPREQYF. The CDR3 region has the DNA TGCGCCAGCAGCTTGCGGGAGGGCCCTCGTGAGCAGTACTTC.

CDR3 nucleotides: TGTGCCAGCAGTCAGCCTCCTATAGTAGATGAGCAGTTCTTC. It specifies CASSQPPIVDEQFF. The chain uses TRBV6-6 and TRBJ2-1; no clear D gene. CDR3 length: 14 residues. Germline V lookup: CDR1 MNHNY, CDR2 SVGAGI (reference sequence). V was pared by 5 bases and J by 8 bases, with 16 bases between.

This chain uses TRBV18 with TRBJ2-2, with D perhaps being TRBD1 or TRBD2 (5 bases each). CDR1 and CDR2 (germline): KGHSH, LQKENI. The CDR3 length is 15 residues. Trimming left V 3 bases short and J 3 bases short, with 11 bases between. As DNA, the CDR3 is TGTGCCAGCTCACCGGGGGAACTTCACACCGGGGAGCTGTTTTTT. It encodes CASSPGELHTGELFF.

This rearrangement joins TRBV6-2 or TRBV6-3 to TRBJ1-3; D is uncertain. The CDR3 extends over 15 amino acids. From germline, CDR1 is MNHEY and CDR2 SVGEGT. Trimming took off 3 bases at V and 4 bases at J, with 13 bases between the two ends. CDR3 protein: CASSYLGISGNTIYF. The DNA of the CDR3 is TGTGCCAGCAGTTATCTTGGGATATCCGGAAACACCATATATTTT.

The V gene is TRBV29-1, the J gene TRBJ2-7; the D gene could be TRBD1 or TRBD2 (5 bases each). Trimming shortened V by 7 bases and J by 1 base, and 11 bases separated the two germline ends. CDR1 and CDR2 (germline): SQVTM, ANQGSEA. The CDR3 is 12 amino acids. The CDR3: CSASGTSYEQYF. The CDR3 nucleotides are TGCAGCGCCTCCGGGACGTCCTACGAGCAGTACTTC.

As DNA, the CDR3 is TGTGCCAGCAGTTTAGACTCGCTAGCGGGTATTAATGAGCAGTTCTTC. Residues: CASSLDSLAGINEQFF. The chain links TRBV27 to TRBJ2-1; the match to TRBD2 covers 8 bases. The V and J ends lost 2 bases and 7 bases, in that order; junction bases with no gene match: 10. The CDR3 has 16 residues. Germline assignment: CDR1 MNHEY and CDR2 SMNVEV (reference sequence).

The sample holds one count of this clone. The rearrangement joins TRBV14 to TRBJ2-7; 7 bases line up with TRBD2. J lost 9 bases, V lost 5 bases, and 10 bases had no gene match. Germline CDR1 is SGHDN and CDR2 is FVKESK. The CDR3 length is 13 residues. The CDR3 DNA sequence: TGTGCCAGCAGCTCTGCACGGGACTACTGGCAGTACTTC. It encodes CASSSARDYWQYF.

V and J are TRBV7-6 and TRBJ2-7; 7 nucleotides match TRBD2. The CDR3 runs 17 residues. The junction had 12 bases not matched to a gene; V was cut back by 0 bases and J by 4 bases. Germline CDR1 is SGHVS and CDR2 is FNYEAQ. CDR3 coding DNA: TGTGCCAGCAGCTTAGCTCCAAGGGGAGGGAGGTTATACGAGCAGTACTTC. This codes for CASSLAPRGGRLYEQYF.

The rearrangement links TRBV6-1 to TRBJ1-1; D not certain. Trimming cost V 3 bases and J 11 bases, with 13 bases left between them. The CDR3 loop spans 12 amino acids. Germline CDR1 MNHNS, CDR2 SASEGT. CDR3 DNA: TGTGCCAGCAGTGAGGGCCGGCCTTCTGCTTTCTTT. It translates to CASSEGRPSAFF.

The chain employs TRBV19 and TRBJ2-2; a weak D match, TRBD1 (6 bases). V shed 4 bases and J shed 7 bases, with 10 bases lying between them. CDR3 size: 13 residues. Germline lookup yields CDR1 LNHDA and CDR2 SQIVND (reference sequence). The DNA for the CDR3 is TGTGCCAGTAGTACCCGACAGGACGGGGAGCTGTTTTTT. It is translated as CASSTRQDGELFF.

The V gene is TRBV5-1, the J gene TRBJ1-1; 9 positions match TRBD1. Germline V gives CDR1 SGHRS, CDR2 YFSETQ. The junction had 8 bases not matched to a gene; V was cut back by 4 bases and J by 7 bases. This CDR3 has 14 residues. This chain's CDR3 is CASSTGQGLNEAFF. CDR3 coding DNA: TGCGCCAGCAGCACCGGACAGGGGCTGAATGAAGCTTTCTTT.

J is TRBJ2-4 and V is TRBV6-5; 7 nucleotides line up with TRBD1. Germline V gives CDR1 MNHEY, CDR2 SVGAGI. Trimming took 7 bases from V and 6 from J; bases not matched to a gene: 12. This CDR3 is built from 15 residues. The CDR3 reads CASTSSGTVSNIQYF. Here the CDR3 DNA reads TGTGCCAGCACCTCTTCCGGGACAGTATCAAACATTCAGTACTTC.